This T cell receptor (beta chain) was sequenced for a study of early T cells in non-severe SARS-CoV-2 infection. The germline gives CDR1 SGDLS, CDR2 YYNGEE. The CDR3 sequence is 16 residues long. Trimming shortened V by 0 bases and J by 2 bases, and 14 bases separated the two germline ends. A single record per CDR3 protein comes from TCRdb applying MiXCR to the 5' RACE reads. The sample has tens of thousands of distinct CDR3 sequences, roughly 13% seen once. The sample holds a few counts of this clonotype. The V and J genes are TRBV9 and TRBJ2-5; no firm D call. Sequenced material: whole blood. The sequence derives from an adult who was a healthcare worker with PCR-confirmed SARS-CoV-2 infection or an uninfected control (not recorded which). The CDR3 region is CASSVGVSFGQETQYF. DNA of the CDR3: TGTGCCAGCAGCGTAGGGGTCAGCTTCGGGCAAGAGACCCAGTACTTC.